This T cell receptor beta chain was identified in a study of blood T cell repertoires in COVID-19. Looking at the study overall: T cells, B-cell-depleted T cells, or PBMCs supplied cDNA or gDNA.

This CDR3 is 14 amino acids long. CDR1 and CDR2 from the germline V gene are SNHLY and FYNNEI. Trimming removed 7 bases at V and 2 bases at J, with 15 bases between. The repertoire was sequenced with immunoSEQ multiplex PCR; TCRdb's copy has only in-frame clones and lacks some. This repertoire shows under 80,000 clones, 75% to 85% found once; its top ten account for over 40%. This receptor was obtained from an elderly man with acute or convalescent COVID-19. The chain couples TRBV2 to TRBJ2-7, with D maybe TRBD2 (6 bases). Sequences were obtained from peripheral blood. The CDR3 coding sequence is TGTGCCAGCAAATCGACAGCGGGCCCCTACGAGCAGTACTTC. It specifies CASKSTAGPYEQYF.